The T cell receptor (beta chain) described here comes from a study of radiotherapy plus CTLA-4 blockade in lung cancer. Study-wide context: 18% of patients responded objectively, and 31% achieved disease control. General study results and limits: Blood-borne expansion of tumor-derived TCR clones followed radiotherapy plus ipilimumab. How blood T cell clones changed early, along with interferon-beta, reportedly forecast response best.

The method was immunoSEQ multiplex PCR; TCRdb's version includes in-frame clones alone and lacks a portion of them. Of 60,000 to 70,000 clones in the sample, 79% were seen once. CTLA-4 blockade with ipilimumab, together with focal radiation, was given to patients with chemo-refractory metastatic non-small-cell lung cancer. The CDR3 has 15 amino acids. Germline lookup yields CDR1 SGHDT and CDR2 YYEEEE. The V end lost 2 bases, the J end lost 3 bases, and 12 bases lay between the germline ends. The sample holds one count of this clone. As yet, its antigen is unknown. Specimen: peripheral blood, collected from a patient treated with radiotherapy plus ipilimumab. The clonotype comes from a human donor with non-small cell lung cancer who had a complete response to radiotherapy plus ipilimumab. The V call is TRBV5-6, the J call TRBJ1-5; no definite D call. CDR3 amino acids: CASSFYGLNNQPQHF. The CDR3 DNA sequence: TGTGCCAGCAGCTTTTATGGGCTGAACAATCAGCCCCAGCATTTT.